This T cell receptor (beta chain) was observed in a study of blood T cell repertoires in COVID-19. Turning to the study itself: Samples of COVID-19 (acute and convalescent) were obtained from the United States, Italy and Spain. PBMCs, B-cell-depleted T cells, or T cells provided the cDNA or gDNA that made up the material.

Germline loops: CDR1 MNHEY, CDR2 SMNVEV (reference sequence). The CDR3 spans 18 residues. V was shortened by 3 bases and J by 0 bases, with 20 bases between the two germline ends. Assay: immunoSEQ multiplex PCR; the TCRdb copy retains only in-frame clones and omits some. The top ten clones hold about 5.6% of a sample with about 220,000 clones, approximately 78% of them seen once. The sequenced sample was peripheral blood. V gene TRBV27 combines with J gene TRBJ1-2; possibly TRBD1 for D (6 bases). The sequence came from a woman between 65 and 79 years old with COVID-19, enrolled during active disease. CDR3 coding DNA: TGTGCCAGCAGTTTTACAGGGATACGTAATTCAGCTAACTATGGCTACACCTTC. Its translation: CASSFTGIRNSANYGYTF.